This T cell receptor beta chain was captured in a study of T-cell memory formation after mild COVID-19. In germline, CDR1 is SNHLY, CDR2 FYNNEI. The CDR3 sequence is 13 residues long. The V gene lost 6 bases and the J gene lost 4 bases, with 13 bases spanning the gap. Findings and limits, study-wide: Among clones contracting day 15 to 85, CD4/CD8 was balanced, whereas later expanders leaned CD4+.

Note on this clonotype: Its cognate antigen is unknown.

TCRdb re-derived calls from the 5' RACE reads in MiXCR, one entry per CDR3 protein. Of a few hundred thousand distinct CDR3 sequences in the sample, about a sixth were seen once. The specimen sequenced was PBMCs or a T cell subset sorted from them (not recorded which). The V call is TRBV2, the J call TRBJ2-7; a possible D gene is TRBD1 (6 bases). The receptor's source is a man between 18 and 29 years old who had mild COVID-19 (a few samples of this study predate the infection). Cell type and time point are not known. CDR3 region: CASRAQGTYEQYV. The CDR3 bases are TGTGCCAGCAGGGCACAGGGAACTTACGAGCAGTACGTC.